Detailed here is one T cell receptor (beta chain). Trimming took off 3 bases at V and 0 bases at J, with 18 bases between the two ends. This CDR3 region has 19 residues. Germline loops: CDR1 ENHRY, CDR2 SYGVKD. It was with a sample-barcoded 5' primer and a J-beta primer mix that a second PCR of roughly 7 to 11 cycles was run. Each CDR3 protein gets one entry after TCRdb re-called the 5' RACE reads with MiXCR. The data hold about 1.6 million distinct CDR3 sequences, with about 31% observed a single time. The sample is drawn from a study of blood T cells in healthy people across ages. Input material: blood. This clonotype originated in a woman younger than 45 in good health. V usage is TRBV10-3 and J usage is TRBJ2-6; TRBD1 is a possible D gene (6 bases). The CDR3 is CAISDRFGTKVSGANVLTF. Written as DNA, the CDR3 is TGTGCCATCAGTGATAGGTTTGGGACAAAAGTCTCTGGGGCCAACGTCCTGACTTTC.